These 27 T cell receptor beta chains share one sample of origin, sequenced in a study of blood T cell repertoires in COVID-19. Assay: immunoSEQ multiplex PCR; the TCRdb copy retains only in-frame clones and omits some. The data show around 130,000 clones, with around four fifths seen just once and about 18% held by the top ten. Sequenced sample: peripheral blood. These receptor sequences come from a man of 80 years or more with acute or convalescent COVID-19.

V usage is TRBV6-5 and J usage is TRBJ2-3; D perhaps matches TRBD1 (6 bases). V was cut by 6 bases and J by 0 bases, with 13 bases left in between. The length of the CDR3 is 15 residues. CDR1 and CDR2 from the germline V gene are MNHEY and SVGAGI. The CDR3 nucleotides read TGTGCCAGCAGCGTTAACAGGGAAAGCACAGATACGCAGTATTTT. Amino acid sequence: CASSVNRESTDTQYF.

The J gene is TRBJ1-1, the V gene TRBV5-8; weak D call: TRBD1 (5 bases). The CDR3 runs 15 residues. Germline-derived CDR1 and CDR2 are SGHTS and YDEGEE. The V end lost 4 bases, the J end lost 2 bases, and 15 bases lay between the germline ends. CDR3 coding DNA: TGTGCCAGCAGCCTATTCGACAGCGTTAACACTGAAGCTTTCTTT. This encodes CASSLFDSVNTEAFF.

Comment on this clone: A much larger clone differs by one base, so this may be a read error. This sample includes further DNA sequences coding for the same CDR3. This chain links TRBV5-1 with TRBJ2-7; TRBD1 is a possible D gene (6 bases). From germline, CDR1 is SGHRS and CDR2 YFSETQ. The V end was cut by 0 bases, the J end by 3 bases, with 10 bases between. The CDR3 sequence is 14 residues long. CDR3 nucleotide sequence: TGCGCCAGCAGCTTGGGGTACAGGGACTACGAGCAGTACTTC. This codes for CASSLGYRDYEQYF.

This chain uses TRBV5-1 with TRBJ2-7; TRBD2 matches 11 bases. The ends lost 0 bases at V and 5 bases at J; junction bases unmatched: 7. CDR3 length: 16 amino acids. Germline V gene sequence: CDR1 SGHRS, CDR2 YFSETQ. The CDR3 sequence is CASSLAGASGGNEQYF. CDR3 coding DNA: TGCGCCAGCAGCTTGGCCGGGGCTAGCGGGGGGAACGAGCAGTACTTC.

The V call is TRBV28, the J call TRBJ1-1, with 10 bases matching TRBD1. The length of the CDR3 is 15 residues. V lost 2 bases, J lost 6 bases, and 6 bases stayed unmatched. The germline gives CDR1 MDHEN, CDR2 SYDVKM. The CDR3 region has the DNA TGTGCCAGCAGTTTACCGCCAGGACAGGGGGCTGAAGCTTTCTTT. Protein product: CASSLPPGQGAEAFF.

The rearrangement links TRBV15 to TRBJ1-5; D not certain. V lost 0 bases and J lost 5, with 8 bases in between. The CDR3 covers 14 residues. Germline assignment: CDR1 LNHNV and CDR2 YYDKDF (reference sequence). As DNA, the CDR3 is TGTGCCACCAGCAGAGATAGAGCTGATCAGCCCCAGCATTTT. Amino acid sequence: CATSRDRADQPQHF.

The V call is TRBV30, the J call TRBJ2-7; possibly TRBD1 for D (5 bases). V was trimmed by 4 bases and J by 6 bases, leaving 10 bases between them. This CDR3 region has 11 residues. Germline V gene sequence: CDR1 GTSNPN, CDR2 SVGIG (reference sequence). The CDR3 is CAWKTGFEQYF. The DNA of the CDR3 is TGTGCCTGGAAAACAGGATTCGAGCAGTACTTC. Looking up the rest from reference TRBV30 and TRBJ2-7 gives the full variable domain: SQTIHQWPATLVQPVGSPLSLECTVEGTSNPNLYWYRQAAGRGLQLLFYSVGIGQISSEVPQNLSASRPQDRQFILSSKKLLLSDSGFYLCAWKTGFEQYFGPGTRLTVT.

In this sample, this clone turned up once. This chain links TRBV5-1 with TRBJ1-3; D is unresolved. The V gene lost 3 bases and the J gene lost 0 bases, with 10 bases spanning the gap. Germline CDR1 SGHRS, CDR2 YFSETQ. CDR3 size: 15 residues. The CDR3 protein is CASSYDGDSGNTIYF. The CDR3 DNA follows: TGCGCCAGCAGCTACGACGGAGACTCTGGAAACACCATATATTTT.

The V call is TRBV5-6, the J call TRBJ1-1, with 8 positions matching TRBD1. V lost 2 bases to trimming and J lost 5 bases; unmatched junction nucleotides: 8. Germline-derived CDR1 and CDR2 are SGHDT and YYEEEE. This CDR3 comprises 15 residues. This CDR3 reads CASSFRGHVITEAFF. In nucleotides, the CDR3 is TGTGCCAGCAGCTTCAGGGGGCACGTAATAACTGAAGCTTTCTTT.

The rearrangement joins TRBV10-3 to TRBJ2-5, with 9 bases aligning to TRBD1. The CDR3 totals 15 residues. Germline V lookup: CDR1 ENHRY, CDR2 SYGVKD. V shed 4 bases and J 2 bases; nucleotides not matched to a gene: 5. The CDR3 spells CAISAGTGIQETQYF. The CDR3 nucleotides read TGTGCCATCAGTGCCGGGACAGGGATTCAAGAGACCCAGTACTTC.

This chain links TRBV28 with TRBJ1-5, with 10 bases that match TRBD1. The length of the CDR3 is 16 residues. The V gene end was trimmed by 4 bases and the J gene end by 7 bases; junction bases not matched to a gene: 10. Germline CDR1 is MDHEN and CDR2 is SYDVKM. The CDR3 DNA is TGTGCCAGCAGTTGGGACAGGGGTGTATCGGGGCAGCCCCAGCATTTT. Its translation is CASSWDRGVSGQPQHF.

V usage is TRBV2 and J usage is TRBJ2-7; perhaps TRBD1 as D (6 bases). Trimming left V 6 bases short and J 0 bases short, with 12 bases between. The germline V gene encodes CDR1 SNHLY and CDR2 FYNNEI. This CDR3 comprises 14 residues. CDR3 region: CASRRTANSYEQYF. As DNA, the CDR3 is TGTGCCAGCAGGCGGACAGCGAACTCCTACGAGCAGTACTTC.

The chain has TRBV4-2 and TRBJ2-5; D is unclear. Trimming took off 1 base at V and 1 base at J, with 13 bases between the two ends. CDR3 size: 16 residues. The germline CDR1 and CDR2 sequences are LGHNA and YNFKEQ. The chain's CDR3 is CASSQATVSGQETQYF. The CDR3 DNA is TGTGCCAGCAGCCAAGCCACGGTCTCAGGCCAAGAGACCCAGTACTTC.

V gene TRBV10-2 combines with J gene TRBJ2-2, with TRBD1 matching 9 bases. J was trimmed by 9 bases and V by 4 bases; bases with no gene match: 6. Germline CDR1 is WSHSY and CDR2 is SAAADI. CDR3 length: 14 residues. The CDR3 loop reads CASSAGQGPRELFF. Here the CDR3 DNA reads TGCGCCAGCAGTGCGGGACAGGGTCCCCGGGAGCTGTTTTTT.

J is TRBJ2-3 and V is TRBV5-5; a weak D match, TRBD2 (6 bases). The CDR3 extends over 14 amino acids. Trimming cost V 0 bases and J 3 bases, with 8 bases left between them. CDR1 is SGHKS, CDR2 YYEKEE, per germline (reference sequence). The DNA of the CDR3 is TGTGCCAGCAGCTTGGGGGACTTTACAGATACGCAGTATTTT. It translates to CASSLGDFTDTQYF.

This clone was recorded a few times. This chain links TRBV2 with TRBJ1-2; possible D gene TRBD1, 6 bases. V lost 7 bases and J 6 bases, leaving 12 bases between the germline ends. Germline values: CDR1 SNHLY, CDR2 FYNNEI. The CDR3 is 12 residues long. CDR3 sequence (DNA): TGTGCCAGCACCGGGACATCCCATGGCTACACCTTC. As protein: CASTGTSHGYTF.

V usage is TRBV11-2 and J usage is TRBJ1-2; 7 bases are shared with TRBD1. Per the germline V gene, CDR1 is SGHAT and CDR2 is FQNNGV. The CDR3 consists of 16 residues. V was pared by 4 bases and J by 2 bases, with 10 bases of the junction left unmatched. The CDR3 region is CASSSLRGQNNYGYTF. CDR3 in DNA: TGTGCCAGCAGCTCGCTTAGGGGACAGAACAACTATGGCTACACCTTC.

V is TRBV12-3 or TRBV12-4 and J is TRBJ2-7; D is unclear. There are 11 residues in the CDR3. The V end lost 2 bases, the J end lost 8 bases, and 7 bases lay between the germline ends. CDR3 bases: TGTGCCAGCAGTTTAAGAGGCAAGCAGTACTTC. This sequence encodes CASSLRGKQYF.

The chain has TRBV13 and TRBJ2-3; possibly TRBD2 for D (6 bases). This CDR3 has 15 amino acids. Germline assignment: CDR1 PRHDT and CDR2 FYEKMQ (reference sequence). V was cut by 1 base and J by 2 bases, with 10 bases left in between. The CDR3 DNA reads TGTGCCAGCAGCTTAGCGGGACTTATCACAGATACGCAGTATTTT. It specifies CASSLAGLITDTQYF.

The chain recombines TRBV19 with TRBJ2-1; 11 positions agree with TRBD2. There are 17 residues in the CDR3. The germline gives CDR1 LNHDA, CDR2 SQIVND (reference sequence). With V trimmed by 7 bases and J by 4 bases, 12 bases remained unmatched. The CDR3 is CASTDRLAGYKYNEQFF. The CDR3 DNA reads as TGTGCCAGTACCGATAGACTAGCGGGGTACAAGTACAATGAGCAGTTCTTC.

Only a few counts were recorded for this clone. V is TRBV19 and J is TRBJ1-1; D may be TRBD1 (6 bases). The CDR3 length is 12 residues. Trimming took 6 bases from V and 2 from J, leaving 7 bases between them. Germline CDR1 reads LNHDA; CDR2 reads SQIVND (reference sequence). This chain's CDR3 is CASRTGNTEAFF. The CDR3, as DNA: TGTGCCAGTAGGACAGGTAACACTGAAGCTTTCTTT.

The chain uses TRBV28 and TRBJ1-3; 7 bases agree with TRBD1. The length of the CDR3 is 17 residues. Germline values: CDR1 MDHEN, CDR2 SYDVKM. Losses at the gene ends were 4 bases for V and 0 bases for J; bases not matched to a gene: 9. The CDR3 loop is CASSSGTALGSGNTIYF. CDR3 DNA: TGTGCCAGCAGTTCCGGGACAGCTTTGGGCTCTGGAAACACCATATATTTT.

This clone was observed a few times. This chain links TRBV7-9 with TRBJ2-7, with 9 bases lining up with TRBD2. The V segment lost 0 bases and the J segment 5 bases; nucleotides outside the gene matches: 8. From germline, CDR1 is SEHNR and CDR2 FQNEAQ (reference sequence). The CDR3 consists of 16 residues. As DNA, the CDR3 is TGTGCCAGCAGCTTAGCCTCTGGGGGACTAGCACACGAGCAGTACTTC. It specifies CASSLASGGLAHEQYF.

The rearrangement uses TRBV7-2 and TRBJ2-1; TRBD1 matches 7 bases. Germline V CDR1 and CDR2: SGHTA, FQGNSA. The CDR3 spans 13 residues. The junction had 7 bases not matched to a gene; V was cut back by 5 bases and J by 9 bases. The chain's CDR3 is CASSPDREREQFF. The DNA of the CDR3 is TGTGCCAGCAGCCCCGACAGGGAGCGTGAGCAGTTCTTC.

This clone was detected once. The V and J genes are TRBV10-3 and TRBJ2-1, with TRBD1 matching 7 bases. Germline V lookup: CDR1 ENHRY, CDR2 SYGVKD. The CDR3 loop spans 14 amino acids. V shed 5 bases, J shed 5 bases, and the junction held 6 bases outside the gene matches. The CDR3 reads CAISNTGTDNEQFF. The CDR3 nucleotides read TGTGCCATCAGTAATACCGGGACAGACAATGAGCAGTTCTTC.

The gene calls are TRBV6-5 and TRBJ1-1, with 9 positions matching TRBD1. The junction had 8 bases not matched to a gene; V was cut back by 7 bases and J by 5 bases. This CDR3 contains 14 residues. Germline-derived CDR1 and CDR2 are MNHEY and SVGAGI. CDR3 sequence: CASITGQGGTEAFF. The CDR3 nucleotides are TGTGCCAGCATTACGGGACAGGGAGGAACTGAAGCTTTCTTT.

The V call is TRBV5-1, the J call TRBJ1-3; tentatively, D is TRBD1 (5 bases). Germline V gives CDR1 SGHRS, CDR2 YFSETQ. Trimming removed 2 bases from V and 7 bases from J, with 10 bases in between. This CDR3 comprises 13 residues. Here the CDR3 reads CASSFSSGNTIYF. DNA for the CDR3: TGCGCCAGCAGCTTCTCTTCAGGGAACACCATATATTTT.